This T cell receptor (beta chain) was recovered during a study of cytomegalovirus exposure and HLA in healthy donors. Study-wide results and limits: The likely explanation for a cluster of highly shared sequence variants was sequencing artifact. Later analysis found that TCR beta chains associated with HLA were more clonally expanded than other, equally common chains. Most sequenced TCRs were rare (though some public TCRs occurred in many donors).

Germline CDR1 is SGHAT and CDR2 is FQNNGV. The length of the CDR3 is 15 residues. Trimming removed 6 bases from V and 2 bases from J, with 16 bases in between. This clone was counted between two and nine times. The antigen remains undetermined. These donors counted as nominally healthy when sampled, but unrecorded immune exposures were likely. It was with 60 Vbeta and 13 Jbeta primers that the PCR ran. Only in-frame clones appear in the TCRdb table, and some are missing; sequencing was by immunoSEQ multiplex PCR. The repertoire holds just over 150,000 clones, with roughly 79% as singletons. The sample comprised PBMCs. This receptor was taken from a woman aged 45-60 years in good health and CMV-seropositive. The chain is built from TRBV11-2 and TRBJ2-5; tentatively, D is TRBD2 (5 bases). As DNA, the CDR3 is TGTGCCAGCAGTTCCCCGCGGGTGAGACAAGAGACCCAGTACTTC. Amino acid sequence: CASSSPRVRQETQYF.